This T cell receptor beta chain comes out of a study of blood T cell repertoires in COVID-19. Background on the study: Donors in the United States, Italy and Spain gave samples during acute or convalescent COVID-19.

Germline lookup yields CDR1 SEHNR and CDR2 FQNEAQ (reference sequence). V lost 0 bases to trimming and J lost 5 bases; unmatched junction nucleotides: 4. The CDR3 consists of 15 residues. About this clone itself: Other DNA variants within this sample encode the same CDR3.

TCRdb keeps only in-frame clones here, not all; method: immunoSEQ multiplex PCR. The table lists under 300,000 clones, 70% to 90% of them singletons. Individuals drawn from 24 US areas were about 18 to 95 years old. This chain joins TRBV7-9 and TRBJ2-5; 9 nucleotides line up with TRBD2. Sequencing was done on a sample of PBMCs or T cells enriched from blood (not recorded which). This sequence originates from a woman aged 40-49 years with acute COVID-19. In DNA, the CDR3 is TGTGCCAGCAGCTTAGCTAGCGGGAGAGGCGAGACCCAGTACTTC. Protein product: CASSLASGRGETQYF.